These 10 T cell receptor beta chains came from one sample sequenced in a study of T cell changes during pregnancy in multiple sclerosis. Measured with immunoSEQ multiplex PCR; TCRdb has only the in-frame clones, and not every one. The data show 60,000 to 75,000 clones, about nine tenths seen once. The sample consisted of peripheral blood, taken in the third trimester of pregnancy. The receptors originated from a female donor with multiple sclerosis, enrolled in a pregnancy study.

The chain uses TRBV30 and TRBJ2-3; 7 bases match TRBD2. From germline, CDR1 is GTSNPN and CDR2 SVGIG (reference sequence). Germline trimming cut 5 bases from V and 4 bases from J; bases unmatched to any gene: 12. CDR3 length equals 15 residues. The CDR3 loop reads CAWRRDYSGADTQYF. In DNA, the CDR3 is TGTGCCTGGCGTCGGGACTACAGTGGGGCAGATACGCAGTATTTT.

The chain couples TRBV5-1 to TRBJ2-7; possibly TRBD2 for D (6 bases). Germline V gene data show CDR1 as SGHRS and CDR2 as YFSETQ. V lost 2 bases and J 7 bases, leaving 16 bases between the germline ends. The CDR3 has 14 amino acids. The CDR3 DNA reads as TGCGCCAGCAGCTTTGGGGGACGGGACTCTGAGCAGTACTTC. Protein: CASSFGGRDSEQYF.

The chain joins TRBV4-1 to TRBJ1-5, with TRBD1 matching 12 bases. V lost 4 bases and J lost 1; bases outside the gene matches: 11. The CDR3 consists of 19 residues. Germline values: CDR1 MGHRA, CDR2 YSYEKL. The CDR3 sequence is CASSLKSGTGGVSNQPQHF. In nucleotides, the CDR3 is TGCGCCAGCAGCCTTAAGTCGGGGACAGGGGGCGTGAGCAATCAGCCCCAGCATTTT.

V is TRBV19 and J is TRBJ2-5; 9 nucleotides line up with TRBD1. The trim removed 4 bases at V and 5 bases at J, leaving 20 bases unmatched. Germline V CDR1 and CDR2: LNHDA, SQIVND (reference sequence). The CDR3 loop spans 19 amino acids. The CDR3 DNA is TGTGCCAGTAGTACCTCGGTGAGACCGGGACAGGGAGGTGGGGAGACCCAGTACTTC. Residues: CASSTSVRPGQGGGETQYF.

The rearrangement links TRBV6-5 to TRBJ2-6, with D hard to call. The CDR3 is made up of 16 amino acids. Germline-derived CDR1 and CDR2 are MNHEY and SVGAGI. V was trimmed by 2 bases and J by 1 base, leaving 9 bases between them. CDR3 sequence reads: CASSYRISSGANVLTF. The CDR3 nucleotides read TGTGCCAGCAGTTACCGAATCAGTTCTGGGGCCAACGTCCTGACTTTC.

V and J are TRBV9 and TRBJ1-3, with 8 bases lining up with TRBD1. Trimming took 4 bases from V and 3 from J; bases not matched to a gene: 15. There are 18 residues in the CDR3. CDR1 is SGDLS and CDR2 is YYNGEE in the germline V gene. The CDR3 sequence: CASSPRPIGQGGGNTIYF. The CDR3 DNA follows: TGTGCCAGCAGCCCCCGGCCGATTGGACAGGGAGGTGGAAACACCATATATTTT.

The J gene is TRBJ2-3, the V gene TRBV5-6, with no clear D. V was shortened by 2 bases and J by 2 bases, with 12 bases between the two germline ends. The CDR3 is 15 amino acids. Germline assignment: CDR1 SGHDT and CDR2 YYEEEE. The CDR3 nucleotides are TGTGCCAGCAGCTTCAGGCAGGCCTTCACAGATACGCAGTATTTT. It specifies CASSFRQAFTDTQYF.

This clone occurred once. The chain has TRBV5-4 and TRBJ2-7, with TRBD2 matching 9 bases. The V segment lost 1 base and the J segment 4 bases; nucleotides outside the gene matches: 3. CDR1 is SGHNT, CDR2 YYREEE, per germline (reference sequence). This CDR3 comprises 14 residues. CDR3 DNA: TGTGCCAGCAGCTTGCGCGGGGGGGCTTACGAGCAGTACTTC. Translated: CASSLRGGAYEQYF.

V gene TRBV7-6 combines with J gene TRBJ2-7; TRBD2 might be the D (5 bases). The length of the CDR3 is 15 residues. Germline CDR1 is SGHVS and CDR2 is FNYEAQ. V was cut by 5 bases and J by 2 bases, with 16 bases left in between. For the CDR3, the DNA is TGTGCCAGCAGCCAGGAGAGCGGAACTACCTACGAGCAGTACTTC. Translated: CASSQESGTTYEQYF.

V usage is TRBV4-3 and J usage is TRBJ2-2; the D gene is possibly TRBD2 (7 bases). Germline V gene data show CDR1 as LGHNA and CDR2 as YSLEER. Trimming stripped 0 bases from V and 0 bases from J, with 26 bases between. This CDR3 is built from 22 residues. The CDR3 sequence: CASSQESYSGRGTLPNTGELFF. For the CDR3, the DNA is TGCGCCAGCAGCCAAGAATCGTACTCAGGGCGGGGGACACTCCCGAACACCGGGGAGCTGTTTTTT.